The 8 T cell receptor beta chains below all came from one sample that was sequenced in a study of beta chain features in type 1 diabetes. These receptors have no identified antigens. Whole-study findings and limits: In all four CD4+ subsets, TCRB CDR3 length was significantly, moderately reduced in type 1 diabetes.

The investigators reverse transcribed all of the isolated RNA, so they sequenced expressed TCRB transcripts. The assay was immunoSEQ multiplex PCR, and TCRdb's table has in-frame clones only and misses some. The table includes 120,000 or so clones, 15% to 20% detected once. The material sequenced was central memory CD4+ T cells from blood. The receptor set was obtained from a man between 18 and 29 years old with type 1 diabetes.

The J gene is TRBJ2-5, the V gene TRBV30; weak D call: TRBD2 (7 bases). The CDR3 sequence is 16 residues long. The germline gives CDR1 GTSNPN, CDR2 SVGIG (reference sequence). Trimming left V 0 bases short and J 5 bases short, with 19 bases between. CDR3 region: CAWSVRRAEGGETQYF. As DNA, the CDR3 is TGTGCCTGGAGTGTACGGAGAGCGGAGGGGGGGGAGACCCAGTACTTC.

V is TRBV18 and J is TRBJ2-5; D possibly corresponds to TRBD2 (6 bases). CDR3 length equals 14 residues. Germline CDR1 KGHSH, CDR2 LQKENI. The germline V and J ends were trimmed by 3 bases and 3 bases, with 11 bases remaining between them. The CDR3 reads CASSPGLVEETQYF. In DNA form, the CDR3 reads TGTGCCAGCTCACCGGGACTTGTGGAAGAGACCCAGTACTTC.

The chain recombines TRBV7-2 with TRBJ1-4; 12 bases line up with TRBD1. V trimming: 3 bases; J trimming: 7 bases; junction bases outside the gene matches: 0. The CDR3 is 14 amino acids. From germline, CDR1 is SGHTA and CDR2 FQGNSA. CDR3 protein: CASSLGQGAEKLFF. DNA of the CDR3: TGTGCCAGCAGCTTGGGACAGGGGGCTGAAAAACTGTTTTTT.

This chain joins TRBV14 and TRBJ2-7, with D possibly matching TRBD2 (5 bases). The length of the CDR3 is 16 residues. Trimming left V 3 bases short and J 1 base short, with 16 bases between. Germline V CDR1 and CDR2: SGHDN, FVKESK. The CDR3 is CASSQWKQSGSYEQYF. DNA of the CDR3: TGTGCCAGCAGCCAGTGGAAGCAAAGCGGATCCTACGAGCAGTACTTC.

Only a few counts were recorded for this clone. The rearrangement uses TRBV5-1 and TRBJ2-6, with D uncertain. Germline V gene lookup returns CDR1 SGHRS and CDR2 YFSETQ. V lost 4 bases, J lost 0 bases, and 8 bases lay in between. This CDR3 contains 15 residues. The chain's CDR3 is CASSLESSGANVLTF. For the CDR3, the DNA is TGCGCCAGCAGCCTCGAAAGCTCTGGGGCCAACGTCCTGACTTTC. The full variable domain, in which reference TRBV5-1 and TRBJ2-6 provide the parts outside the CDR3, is KAGVTQTPRYLIKTRGQQVTLSCSPISGHRSVSWYQQTPGQGLQFLFEYFSETQRNKGNFPGRFSGRQFSNSRSEMNVSTLELGDSALYLCASSLESSGANVLTFGAGSRLTVL.

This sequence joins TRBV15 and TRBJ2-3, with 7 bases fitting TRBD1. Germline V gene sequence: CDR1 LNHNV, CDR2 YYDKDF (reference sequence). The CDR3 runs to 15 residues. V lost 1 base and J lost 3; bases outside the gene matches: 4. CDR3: CATSRVQGPTDTQYF. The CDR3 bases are TGTGCCACCAGCAGAGTACAGGGGCCGACAGATACGCAGTATTTT. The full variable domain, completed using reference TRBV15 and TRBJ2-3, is DAMVIQNPRYQVTQFGKPVTLSCSQTLNHNVMYWYQQKSSQAPKLLFHYYDKDFNNEADTPDNFQSRRPNTSFCFLDIRSPGLGDTAMYLCATSRVQGPTDTQYFGPGTRLTVL.

CDR3 sequence reads: CAWSTTDTQYF. The CDR3 DNA follows: TGTGCCTGGAGTACCACAGATACGCAGTATTTT. The chain combines TRBV30 with TRBJ2-3; no definite D call. V lost 2 bases and J 2 bases, leaving 2 bases between the germline ends. This CDR3 spans 11 amino acids. Per the germline V gene, CDR1 is GTSNPN and CDR2 is SVGIG (reference sequence).

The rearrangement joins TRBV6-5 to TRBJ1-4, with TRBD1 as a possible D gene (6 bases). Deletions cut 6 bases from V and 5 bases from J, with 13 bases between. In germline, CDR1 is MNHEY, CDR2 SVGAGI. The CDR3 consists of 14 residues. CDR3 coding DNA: TGTGCCAGCAGGAGGGGGACGGCAAATGAAAAACTGTTTTTT. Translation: CASRRGTANEKLFF.